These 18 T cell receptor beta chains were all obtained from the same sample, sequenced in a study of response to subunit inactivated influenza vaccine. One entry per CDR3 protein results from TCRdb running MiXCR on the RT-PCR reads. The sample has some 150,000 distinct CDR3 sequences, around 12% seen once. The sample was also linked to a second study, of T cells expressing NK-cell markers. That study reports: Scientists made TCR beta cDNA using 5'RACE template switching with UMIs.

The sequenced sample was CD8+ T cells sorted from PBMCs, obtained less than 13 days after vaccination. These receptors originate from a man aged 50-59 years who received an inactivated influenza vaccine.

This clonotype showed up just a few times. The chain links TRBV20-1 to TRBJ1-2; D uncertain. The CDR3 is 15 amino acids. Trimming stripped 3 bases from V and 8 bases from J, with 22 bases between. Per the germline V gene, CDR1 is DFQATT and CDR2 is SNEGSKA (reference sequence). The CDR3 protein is CSARKKRTFYDGYTF. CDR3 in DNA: TGCAGTGCTAGGAAAAAACGGACCTTCTATGACGGCTACACCTTC.

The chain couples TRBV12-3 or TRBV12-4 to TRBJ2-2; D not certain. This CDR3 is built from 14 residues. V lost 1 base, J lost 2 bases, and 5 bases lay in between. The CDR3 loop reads CASSLGYNTGELFF. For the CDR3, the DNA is TGTGCCAGCAGTTTAGGTTATAACACCGGGGAGCTGTTTTTT.

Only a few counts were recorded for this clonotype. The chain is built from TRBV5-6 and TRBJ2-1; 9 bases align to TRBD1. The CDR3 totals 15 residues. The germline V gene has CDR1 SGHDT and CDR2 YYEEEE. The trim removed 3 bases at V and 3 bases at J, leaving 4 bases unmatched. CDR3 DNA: TGTGCCAGCAGCTCCGGGACAGGGTACTACAATGAGCAGTTCTTC. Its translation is CASSSGTGYYNEQFF.

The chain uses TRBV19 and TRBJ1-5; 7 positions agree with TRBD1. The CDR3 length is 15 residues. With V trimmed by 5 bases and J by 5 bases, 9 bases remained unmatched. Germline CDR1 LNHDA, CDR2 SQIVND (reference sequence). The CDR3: CASSFRHRGDQPQHF. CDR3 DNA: TGTGCCAGTAGTTTTCGCCACAGGGGAGATCAGCCCCAGCATTTT.

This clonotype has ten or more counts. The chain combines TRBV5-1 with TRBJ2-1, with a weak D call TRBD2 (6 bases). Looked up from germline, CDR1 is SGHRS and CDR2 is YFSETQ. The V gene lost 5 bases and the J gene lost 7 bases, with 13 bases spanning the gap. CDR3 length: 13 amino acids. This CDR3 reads CASSGGSDNEQFF. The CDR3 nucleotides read TGCGCCAGCAGTGGGGGGAGTGATAATGAGCAGTTCTTC.

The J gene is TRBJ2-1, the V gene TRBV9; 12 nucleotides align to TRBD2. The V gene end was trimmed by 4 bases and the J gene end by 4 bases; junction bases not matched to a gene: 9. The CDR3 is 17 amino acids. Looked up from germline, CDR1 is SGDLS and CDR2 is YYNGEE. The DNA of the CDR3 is TGTGCCAGCAGCTCCCTAGCGGGAGGGCCTCTTTACAATGAGCAGTTCTTC. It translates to CASSSLAGGPLYNEQFF.

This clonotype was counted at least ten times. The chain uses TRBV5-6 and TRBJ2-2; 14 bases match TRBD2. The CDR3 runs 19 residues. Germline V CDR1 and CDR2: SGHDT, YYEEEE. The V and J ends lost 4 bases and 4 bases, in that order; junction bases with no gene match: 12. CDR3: CASSVGLAGVVTGTGELFF. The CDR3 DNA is TGTGCCAGCAGCGTGGGACTAGCGGGAGTGGTAACGGGCACCGGGGAGCTGTTTTTT.

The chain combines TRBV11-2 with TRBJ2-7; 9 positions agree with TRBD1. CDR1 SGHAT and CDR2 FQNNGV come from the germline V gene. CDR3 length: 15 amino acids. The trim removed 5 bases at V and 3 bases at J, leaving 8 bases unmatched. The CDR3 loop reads CASSPGTGLGYEQYF. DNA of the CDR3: TGTGCCAGCAGCCCTGGGACAGGGTTAGGCTACGAGCAGTACTTC.

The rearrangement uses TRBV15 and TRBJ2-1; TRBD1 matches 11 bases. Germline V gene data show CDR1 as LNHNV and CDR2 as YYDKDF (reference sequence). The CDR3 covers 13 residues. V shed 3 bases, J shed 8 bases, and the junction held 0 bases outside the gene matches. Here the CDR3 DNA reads TGTGCCACCAGCAGGGACAGGGGGCATGAGCAGTTCTTC. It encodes CATSRDRGHEQFF.

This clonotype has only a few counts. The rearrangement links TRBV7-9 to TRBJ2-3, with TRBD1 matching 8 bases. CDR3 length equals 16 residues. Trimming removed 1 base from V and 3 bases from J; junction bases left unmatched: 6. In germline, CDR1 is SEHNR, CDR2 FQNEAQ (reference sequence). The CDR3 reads CASSLGGTGDTDTQYF. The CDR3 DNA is TGTGCCAGCAGCTTAGGCGGGACAGGAGATACAGATACGCAGTATTTT. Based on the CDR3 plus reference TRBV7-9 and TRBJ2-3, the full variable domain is DTGVSQNPRHKITKRGQNVTFRCDPISEHNRLYWYRQTLGQGPEFLTYFQNEAQLEKSRLLSDRFSAERPKGSFSTLEIQRTEQGDSAMYLCASSLGGTGDTDTQYFGPGTRLTVL.

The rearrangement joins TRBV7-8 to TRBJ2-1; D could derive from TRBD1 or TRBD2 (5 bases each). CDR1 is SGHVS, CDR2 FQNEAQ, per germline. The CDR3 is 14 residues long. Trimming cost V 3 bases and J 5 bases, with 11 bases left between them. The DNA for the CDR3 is TGTGCCAGCAGCTTTGGGACGGTCCACAATGAGCAGTTCTTC. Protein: CASSFGTVHNEQFF.

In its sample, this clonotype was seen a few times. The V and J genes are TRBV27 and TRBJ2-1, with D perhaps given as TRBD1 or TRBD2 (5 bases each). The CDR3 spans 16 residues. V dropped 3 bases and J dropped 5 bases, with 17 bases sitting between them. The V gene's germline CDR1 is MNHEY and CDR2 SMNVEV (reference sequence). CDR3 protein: CASSFTIGRGHNEQFF. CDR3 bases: TGTGCCAGCAGTTTTACTATCGGAAGGGGACACAATGAGCAGTTCTTC.

Here the CDR3 reads CSARDLGGLGDTQYF. Written as DNA, the CDR3 is TGCAGTGCTAGAGATCTGGGGGGCCTGGGAGATACGCAGTATTTT. The chain combines TRBV20-1 with TRBJ2-3, with D perhaps being TRBD1 or TRBD2 (6 bases each). Trimming took off 0 bases at V and 5 bases at J, with 15 bases between the two ends. This CDR3 is built from 15 residues. The germline V gene encodes CDR1 DFQATT and CDR2 SNEGSKA (reference sequence).

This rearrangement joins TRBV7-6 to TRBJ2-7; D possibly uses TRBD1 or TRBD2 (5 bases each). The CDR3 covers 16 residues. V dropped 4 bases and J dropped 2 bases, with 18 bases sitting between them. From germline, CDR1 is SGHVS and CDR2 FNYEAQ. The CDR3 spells CASSSGMRQGTYEQYF. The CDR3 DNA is TGTGCCAGCAGCTCGGGGATGAGGCAGGGCACCTACGAGCAGTACTTC.

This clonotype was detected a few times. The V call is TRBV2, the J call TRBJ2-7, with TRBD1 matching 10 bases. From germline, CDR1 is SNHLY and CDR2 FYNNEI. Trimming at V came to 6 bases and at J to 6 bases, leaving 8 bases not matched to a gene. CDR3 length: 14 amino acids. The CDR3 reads CASSRGGQGIEQYF. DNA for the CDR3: TGTGCCAGCAGCCGAGGGGGACAGGGGATCGAGCAGTACTTC. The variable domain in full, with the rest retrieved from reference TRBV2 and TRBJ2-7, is EPEVTQTPSHQVTQMGQEVILRCVPISNHLYFYWYRQILGQKVEFLVSFYNNEISEKSEIFDDQFSVERPDGSNFTLKIRSTKLEDSAMYFCASSRGGQGIEQYFGPGTRLTVT.

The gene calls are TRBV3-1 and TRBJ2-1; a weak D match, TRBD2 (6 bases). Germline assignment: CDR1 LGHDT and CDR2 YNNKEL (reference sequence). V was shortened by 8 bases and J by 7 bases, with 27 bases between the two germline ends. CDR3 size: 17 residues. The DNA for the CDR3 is TGTGCCAGCTCCCAAGGCGGGGTATTGAGAGGTAGGAATGAGCAGTTCTTC. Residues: CASSQGGVLRGRNEQFF.

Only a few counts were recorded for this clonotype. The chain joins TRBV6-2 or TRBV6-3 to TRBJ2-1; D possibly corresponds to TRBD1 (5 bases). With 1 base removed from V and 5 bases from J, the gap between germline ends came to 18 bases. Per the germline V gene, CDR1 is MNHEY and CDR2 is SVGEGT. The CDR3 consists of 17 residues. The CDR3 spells CASSYWGPSEPHNEQFF. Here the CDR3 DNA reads TGTGCCAGCAGTTACTGGGGCCCTTCTGAACCCCACAATGAGCAGTTCTTC.

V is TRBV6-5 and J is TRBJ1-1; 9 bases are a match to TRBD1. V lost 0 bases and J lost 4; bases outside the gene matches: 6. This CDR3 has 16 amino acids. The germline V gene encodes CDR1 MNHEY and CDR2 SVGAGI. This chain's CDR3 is CASSYSQGARGTEAFF. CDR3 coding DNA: TGTGCCAGCAGTTACTCACAGGGGGCGCGTGGCACTGAAGCTTTCTTT.